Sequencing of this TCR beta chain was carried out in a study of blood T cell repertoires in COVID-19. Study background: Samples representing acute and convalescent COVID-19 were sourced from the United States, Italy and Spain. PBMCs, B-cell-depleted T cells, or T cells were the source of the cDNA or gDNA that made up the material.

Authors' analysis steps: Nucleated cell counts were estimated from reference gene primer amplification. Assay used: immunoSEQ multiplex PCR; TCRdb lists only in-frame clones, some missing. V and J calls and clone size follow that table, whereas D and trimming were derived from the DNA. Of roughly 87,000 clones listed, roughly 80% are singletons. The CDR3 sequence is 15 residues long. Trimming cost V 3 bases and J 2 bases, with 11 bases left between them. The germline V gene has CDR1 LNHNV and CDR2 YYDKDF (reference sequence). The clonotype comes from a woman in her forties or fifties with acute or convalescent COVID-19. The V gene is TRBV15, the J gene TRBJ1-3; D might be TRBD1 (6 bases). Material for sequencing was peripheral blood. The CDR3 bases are TGTGCCACCAGCAGCCGGACAGTGACTGGAAACACCATATATTTT. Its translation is CATSSRTVTGNTIYF.